One and the same sample provided the 2 T cell receptor beta chains below, sequenced in a study of CD8 T cells in ankylosing spondylitis. TCRdb used MiXCR to reprocess the 5' RACE reads, holding one entry per CDR3 protein. The sample yields about 39,000 distinct CDR3 sequences, roughly 3% seen once. Sequenced sample: blood, either unsorted or a sorted T cell fraction (not recorded which). Every receptor here comes from a male donor with ankylosing spondylitis or in good health (not recorded which).

This clonotype was counted many times. CDR3 bases: TGTGCCAGCAGCACAGAACAGGGGACTAATGAAAAACTGTTTTTT. This gives the protein CASSTEQGTNEKLFF. The J gene is TRBJ1-4, the V gene TRBV9, with TRBD1 matching 7 bases. CDR3 length equals 15 residues. Germline values: CDR1 SGDLS, CDR2 YYNGEE. V lost 4 bases to trimming and J lost 2 bases; unmatched junction nucleotides: 5.

Ten or more counts support this clonotype. The V gene is TRBV9, the J gene TRBJ2-5; no definite D call. Germline loops: CDR1 SGDLS, CDR2 YYNGEE. Between the trimmed V and J ends, which lost 1 base and 2 bases, there was a span of 12 bases. The length of the CDR3 is 15 residues. CDR3 region: CASSVIGSGQETQYF. The CDR3 DNA reads TGTGCCAGCAGCGTAATCGGCTCCGGGCAAGAGACCCAGTACTTC.